This T cell receptor beta chain was identified in a study of Ad26.COV2.S vaccination and SARS-CoV-2 variants (dated by TCRdb to the early 2020s). A note on the overall study: Vaccine-arm donors came from COV1001, a multicentre, randomized, double-blind, placebo-controlled phase I-IIa trial of Ad26.COV2.S in healthy adults. Ad26.COV2.S was administered intramuscularly at a dose of 5x10^10 or 1x10^11 viral particles, either as one shot or as two shots given 56 days apart. Blinding of investigators to trial group allocation was maintained during experiments and outcome assessment. A total of 32 samples were included in the TCR-sequenced set, comprising some 20 Ad26.COV2.S vaccine recipients, 5 placebo recipients and 8 SARS-CoV-2 convalescent individuals. Trial participants were randomized into five groups of five: low-dose or high-dose Ad26.COV2.S given once or twice, or placebo on both occasions. Sequencing of the TCRbeta repertoire served to evaluate the specificity and breadth of SARS-CoV-2-reactive T cell receptors following Ad26.COV2.S vaccination.

The treatment or condition label of this sample denotes: about 20 received Ad26.COV2.S at low or high dose, single or two shots; 5 received placebo; per-sample allocation not given. For vaccine and placebo recipients, the sequenced repertoires came from samples collected on day 63 after the first injection. Cohort 1b enrolled around 23 adults aged 18-55 years at a single site in Boston, USA, between 29 July and 7 August 2020. Ad26.COV2.S consisted of a replication-incompetent adenovirus type 26 vector by which a prefusion-stabilized SARS-CoV-2 spike protein from the original Wuhan strain was expressed. Remarks on this clone: Its binding antigen is unknown. Base qualities are not at hand, and no much larger clone is one base apart.

The immunoSEQ Assay was used to sequence TCRbeta CDR3 regions. After extraction, genomic DNA underwent amplification by bias-controlled multiplex PCR, followed by high-throughput sequencing. On the study's bioinformatics: To quantify the absolute abundance of every unique TCRbeta CDR3 region, sequences were collapsed and filtered. T cell fraction was estimated by normalizing TCRbeta template counts to usable DNA, which was measured by amplifying reference genes present in all nucleated cells. Repertoire TCRs were annotated as SARS-CoV-2-specific by exact matching of V gene, CDR3 amino acid sequence and J gene to a known reactive TCR set. The reference SARS-CoV-2 TCR set was derived from MIRA and filtered for enrichment in COVID-19-positive ImmuneCODE repertoires, a step that removed public or cross-reactive TCRs. Based on the MIRA antigens, annotated TCRs were further analysed at the level of specific ORF or position within ORF. Breadth was defined as annotated unique rearrangements over total unique productive rearrangements; depth was the summed frequency of those rearrangements. Group comparisons of TCR breadth used two-sided Wilcoxon rank-sum tests. In TCRdb, the immuneACCESS table is reduced to in-frame sequences with V and J assigned. These tables do not hold every clone; where another copy was compared, an unresolved V gene accounts for under half, and the others remain unexplained. The V and J calls and the clone size are those of that table, but D and trimming were determined from the DNA. The sample yields under 550,000 clones; 90% were counted once. The top ten constitute 12% of the sample.

Findings and caveats that apply to the study as a whole: Higher spike-specific TCR breadth was observed in Ad26.COV2.S recipients than in placebo recipients (P = 0.0014). Vaccine and placebo recipients had comparable non-spike TCR breadth, which fits with the vaccine containing only spike. After vaccination, spike-specific CD8+ and CD4+ T cell responses were reported to show substantial breadth. The study was not powered for comparison of responses between vaccine doses or regimens. The authors noted that the TCR breadth and depth analyses may have underestimated total T cell responses.

The sequencing used peripheral blood, collected in a trial of Ad26.COV2.S vaccine versus placebo. The TCR originated in a person between 18 and 65 years old who received the Ad26.COV2.S COVID-19 vaccine or a placebo.

The DNA sequence is TGTGCCTGGACGGACGGCACTGAAGCTTTCTTT. Its amino acids are CAWTDGTEAFF. This chain is built from TRBV30 and TRBJ1-1; no D gene call is confident. CDR1 and CDR2 are drawn from the germline V gene (reference sequence): GTSNPN, SVGIG. Measured from the cysteine to the phenylalanine, the CDR3 is 11 residues long. Only the CDR3 part of the read is kept: 33 bases, read in frame from the first base. V loses 4 bases of germline sequence and J loses 4 bases, and the interval between the two ends is 7 bases.